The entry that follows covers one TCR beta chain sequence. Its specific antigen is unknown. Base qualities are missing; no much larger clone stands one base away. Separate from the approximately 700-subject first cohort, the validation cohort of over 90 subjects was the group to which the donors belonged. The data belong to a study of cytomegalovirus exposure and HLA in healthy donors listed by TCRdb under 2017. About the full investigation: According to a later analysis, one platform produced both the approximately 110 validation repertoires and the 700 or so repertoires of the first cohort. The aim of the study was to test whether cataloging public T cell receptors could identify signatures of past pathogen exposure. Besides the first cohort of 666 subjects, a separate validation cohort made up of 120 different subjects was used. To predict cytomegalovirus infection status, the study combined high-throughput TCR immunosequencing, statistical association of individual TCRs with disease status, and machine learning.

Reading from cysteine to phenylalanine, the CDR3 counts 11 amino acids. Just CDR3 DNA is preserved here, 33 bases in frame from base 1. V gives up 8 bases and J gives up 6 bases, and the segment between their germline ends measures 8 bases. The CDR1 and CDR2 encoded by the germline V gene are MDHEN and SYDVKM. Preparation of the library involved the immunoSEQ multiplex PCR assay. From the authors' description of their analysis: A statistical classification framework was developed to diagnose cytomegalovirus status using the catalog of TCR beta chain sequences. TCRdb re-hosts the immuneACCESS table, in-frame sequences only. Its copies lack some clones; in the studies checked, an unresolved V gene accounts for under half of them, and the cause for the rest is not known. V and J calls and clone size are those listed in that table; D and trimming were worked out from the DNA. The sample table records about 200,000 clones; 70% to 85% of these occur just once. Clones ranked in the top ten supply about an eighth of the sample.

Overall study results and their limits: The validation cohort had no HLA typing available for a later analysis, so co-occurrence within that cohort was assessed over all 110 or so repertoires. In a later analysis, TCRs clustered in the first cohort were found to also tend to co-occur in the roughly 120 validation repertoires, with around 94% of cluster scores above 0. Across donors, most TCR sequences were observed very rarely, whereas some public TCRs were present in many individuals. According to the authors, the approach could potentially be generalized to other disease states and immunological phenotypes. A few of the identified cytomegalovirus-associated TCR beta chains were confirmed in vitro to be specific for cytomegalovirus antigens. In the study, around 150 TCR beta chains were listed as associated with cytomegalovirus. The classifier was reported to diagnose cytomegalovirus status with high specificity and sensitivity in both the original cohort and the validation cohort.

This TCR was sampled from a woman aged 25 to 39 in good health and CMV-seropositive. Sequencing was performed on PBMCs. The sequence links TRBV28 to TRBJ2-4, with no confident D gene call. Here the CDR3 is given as CASLAGNIQYF. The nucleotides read TGTGCCAGCCTTGCCGGAAACATTCAGTACTTC.